The 15 T cell receptor beta chains given below trace back to one sample, sequenced in a study of blood T cells in healthy people across ages. Sample-barcoded 5' priming and a J-beta primer mix drove a second PCR of 7 to 11 cycles. One entry per CDR3 protein, called by TCRdb with MiXCR from the 5' RACE reads. The table has fewer than 2,000,000 distinct CDR3 sequences, about two fifths seen once. The sample was blood. Every receptor here comes from a human donor in good health.

The chain combines TRBV12-3 or TRBV12-4 with TRBJ2-7; 7 bases line up with TRBD1. With V trimmed by 7 bases and J by 0 bases, 6 bases remained unmatched. This CDR3 comprises 14 residues. This chain's CDR3 is CASNTQGTSYEQYF. In DNA form, the CDR3 reads TGTGCCAGCAACACACAGGGGACCTCCTACGAGCAGTACTTC.

To note about this clonotype: At one end the junction does not follow the germline gene, possibly because of a read error. V usage is TRBV10-3 and J usage is TRBJ2-7; 9 bases match TRBD1. The CDR3 length is 15 residues. The germline CDR1 and CDR2 sequences are ENHRY and SYGVKD. The CDR3 sequence: CANSGPQGASYEQYF. The CDR3 coding sequence is TGTGCCAACAGTGGGCCACAGGGGGCCTCCTACGAGCAGTACTTC.

A few counts support this clonotype. V gene TRBV7-9 combines with J gene TRBJ2-1; perhaps TRBD2 as D (5 bases). Per the germline V gene, CDR1 is SEHNR and CDR2 is FQNEAQ (reference sequence). Trimming shortened V by 1 base and J by 12 bases, and 10 bases separated the two germline ends. This CDR3 has 12 residues. The DNA for the CDR3 is TGTGCCAGCAGCTTAGGTGTTGGGAGGCAGTTCTTC. As protein: CASSLGVGRQFF.

This clonotype was found a few times. The rearrangement uses TRBV5-8 and TRBJ2-1; TRBD2 is a possible D gene (6 bases). Trimming cost V 1 base and J 9 bases, with 20 bases left between them. CDR1 is SGHTS, CDR2 YDEGEE, per germline. This CDR3 has 16 amino acids. DNA of the CDR3: TGTGCCAGCAGCTTGAGCTGGTTCGGAGGGCCAGCTGAGCAGTTCTTC. This gives the protein CASSLSWFGGPAEQFF.

This sequence joins TRBV6-5 and TRBJ2-1; D remains unclear. Trimming pared 2 bases from V and 3 bases from J, leaving 5 bases between. The length of the CDR3 is 13 residues. Looked up from germline, CDR1 is MNHEY and CDR2 is SVGAGI. The CDR3 protein is CASSYRVYNEQFF. The CDR3 nucleotides are TGTGCCAGCAGTTACCGTGTCTACAATGAGCAGTTCTTC.

The chain combines TRBV12-3 or TRBV12-4 with TRBJ2-4; 9 bases align to TRBD1. The CDR3 covers 14 residues. Trimming removed 5 bases from V and 7 bases from J; junction bases left unmatched: 6. CDR3 in amino acids: CASSQGTGSNIQYF. CDR3 coding DNA: TGTGCCAGCAGTCAAGGGACAGGGAGTAACATTCAGTACTTC.

This clonotype was counted a few times. The J gene is TRBJ1-2, the V gene TRBV12-3 or TRBV12-4; D unclear. V was clipped by 3 bases and J by 4 bases, with 3 bases between them. The CDR3 spans 11 residues. CDR3 region: CASSFPYGYTF. CDR3 DNA: TGTGCCAGCAGTTTCCCCTATGGCTACACCTTC.

CDR3 residues: CASSLVGNPTNEKLFF. The CDR3 DNA reads TGTGCCAGCAGCTTAGTGGGCAATCCAACTAATGAAAAACTGTTTTTT. This rearrangement joins TRBV7-6 to TRBJ1-4, with no clear D. Per the germline V gene, CDR1 is SGHVS and CDR2 is FNYEAQ. CDR3 size: 16 residues. Trimming stripped 1 base from V and 0 bases from J, with 9 bases between.

Only one count was recorded for this clonotype. The chain employs TRBV6-5 and TRBJ1-2, with D possibly being TRBD1 (6 bases). The V end was cut by 6 bases, the J end by 7 bases, with 9 bases between. Germline V lookup: CDR1 MNHEY, CDR2 SVGAGI. The CDR3 length is 11 residues. This chain's CDR3 is CASRTGSGYTF. The CDR3 DNA sequence: TGTGCCAGCAGAACAGGGTCTGGCTACACCTTC.

As concerns this clonotype: This may stem from a read error, because a much larger clone lies one nucleotide away. The rearrangement joins TRBV7-3 to TRBJ2-1, with TRBD2 matching over 7 bases. Germline V gene sequence: CDR1 SGHTA, CDR2 FQGTGA. The CDR3 contains 15 residues. The CDR3 spells CASNLTGGTYNEQFF. DNA for the CDR3: TGTGCCAGCAACTTAACCGGGGGGACTTACAATGAGCAGTTCTTC.

As DNA, the CDR3 is TGTGCCAGCAGTCAAACAGGGGTAAGGAGCTCCTACGAGCAGTTCTTC. This sequence encodes CASSQTGVRSSYEQFF. The rearrangement links TRBV6-5 to TRBJ2-1, with 7 bases fitting TRBD1. The germline CDR1 and CDR2 sequences are MNHEY and SVGAGI. This CDR3 comprises 16 residues. V lost 5 bases to trimming and J lost 10 bases; unmatched junction nucleotides: 17.

This clonotype was counted only a few times. The V call is TRBV5-4, the J call TRBJ2-3, with TRBD2 identical over 13 bases. The length of the CDR3 is 17 residues. With 5 bases clipped from V and 5 bases from J, the junction kept 11 bases outside the gene matches. Germline V gene data show CDR1 as SGHNT and CDR2 as YYREEE (reference sequence). DNA for the CDR3: TGTGCCAGCAGAGGTGGACTAGCGGGGGCTGTTGTAGATACGCAGTATTTT. Residues: CASRGGLAGAVVDTQYF.

This chain joins TRBV6-5 and TRBJ2-5, with 10 bases matching TRBD1. The J call is uncertain, as TRBJ2-7 better fits the DNA end. Germline lookup yields CDR1 MNHEY and CDR2 SVGAGI. This CDR3 has 16 residues. For the CDR3, the DNA is TGTGCCAGCAGTTATCGGGAGGGACAGGGGAGATACGAGCAGTACTTC. Encoded protein: CASSYREGQGRYEQYF.

This clonotype was found a few times. This chain uses TRBV9 with TRBJ2-1; D could derive from TRBD1 or TRBD2 (6 bases each). From germline, CDR1 is SGDLS and CDR2 YYNGEE. V dropped 0 bases and J dropped 2 bases, with 9 bases sitting between them. This CDR3 is 15 amino acids long. The CDR3 sequence: CASSVGRGPYNEQFF. CDR3 nucleotides: TGTGCCAGCAGCGTAGGACGGGGGCCCTACAATGAGCAGTTCTTC.

Only a few counts were recorded for this clonotype. The V call is TRBV20-1, the J call TRBJ1-5, with D possibly TRBD1 on 5 matching bases. Between the trimmed V and J ends, which lost 1 base and 7 bases, there was a span of 26 bases. This CDR3 has 18 amino acids. The germline gives CDR1 DFQATT, CDR2 SNEGSKA (reference sequence). As DNA, the CDR3 is TGCAGTGCTAGAGTTAGGGGAGGTTCTTTAGATTCATCGCAGCCCCAGCATTTT. This codes for CSARVRGGSLDSSQPQHF.